Listed here are 4 T cell receptor beta chains from one sample, sequenced in a study of CD8+ T cells in alopecia areata. RNA was extracted and reverse transcribed into cDNA as the sequencing template. TCRdb keeps only in-frame clones here, not all; method: immunoSEQ multiplex PCR. Among tens of thousands of clones, approximately 50% were seen once, and the ten largest hold roughly 6%. The sequencing sample was made of NKG2D-high CD8+ T cells sorted from blood. These receptors came from a human donor with alopecia areata.

This clone came up a few times. This chain joins TRBV7-9 and TRBJ2-6; D remains ambiguous. Trimming left V 2 bases short and J 0 bases short, with 11 bases between. This CDR3 has 17 residues. Germline loops: CDR1 SEHNR, CDR2 FQNEAQ (reference sequence). The DNA for the CDR3 is TGTGCCAGCAGCTTAAGTGGCCAGAACTCTGGGGCCAACGTCCTGACTTTC. This translates into CASSLSGQNSGANVLTF.

This clone was detected only a few times. The V call is TRBV20-1, the J call TRBJ2-1, with TRBD2 matching over 7 bases. Germline lookup yields CDR1 DFQATT and CDR2 SNEGSKA (reference sequence). After removal of 5 bases from V and 9 bases from J, the junction contained 4 bases not matched to a gene. This CDR3 is 11 amino acids long. The CDR3 loop reads CSAGGGGEQFF. Here the CDR3 DNA reads TGCAGTGCTGGGGGGGGAGGTGAGCAGTTCTTC.

This rearrangement joins TRBV6-5 to TRBJ2-7; 9 bases map to TRBD1. Trimming took 5 bases from V and 4 from J; bases not matched to a gene: 6. The CDR3 is 14 residues long. Germline V gene data show CDR1 as MNHEY and CDR2 as SVGAGI. The CDR3 DNA reads as TGTGCCAGCAGTCCAGAGACAGGGGGATACGAGCAGTACTTC. Protein product: CASSPETGGYEQYF.

This clone was recorded a few times. The rearrangement uses TRBV29-1 and TRBJ2-7, with 8 positions matching TRBD1. The CDR3 has 13 residues. Looked up from germline, CDR1 is SQVTM and CDR2 is ANQGSEA. With 6 bases clipped from V and 3 bases from J, the junction kept 7 bases outside the gene matches. CDR3 residues: CSVGTGTFYEQYF. The CDR3 bases are TGCAGCGTGGGGACAGGTACATTCTACGAGCAGTACTTC.